This TCR beta chain was obtained from a study of T-cell reconstitution after alpha-beta-depleted transplantation in children. As it was prepared, the TCRbeta library received unique molecular identifiers. One entry per CDR3 protein, called by TCRdb with MiXCR from the PCR reads. This sample carries about 540,000 distinct CDR3 sequences, about 17% of them seen once, and the ten largest clones take roughly 3.3%. Sequences were derived from PBMCs from the stem cell graft donor, sampled from the stem cell graft. The receptor comes from a human donor who donated a stem cell graft to a child with acute lymphoblastic leukemia.

The CDR3 nucleotides read TGTGCCACCTACTTGGGTCCCGACAAGGGGCAGCCCCAGCATTTT. Translated: CATYLGPDKGQPQHF. The genes are TRBV7-9 and TRBJ1-5; TRBD1 is a possible D gene (5 bases). From germline, CDR1 is SEHNR and CDR2 FQNEAQ (reference sequence). This CDR3 is built from 15 residues. The germline V and J ends were trimmed by 10 bases and 7 bases, with 23 bases remaining between them.